This T cell receptor beta chain was sequenced for a study of blood T cells in healthy people across ages. About the research overall: Capturing about one barcoded beta molecule per two T cells was achieved by template switching. Whole-study results and caveats: Donor CMV status, an unknown factor, possibly confounded changes in expanded clonotypes. Greater diversity and more naive CD4+ cells were seen in long-lived donors than in aged donors.

The authors ran a second PCR of roughly 6 to 11 cycles using a sample-barcoded 5' primer and a J-beta primer mix. Carrying 12 random nucleotides, a template-switch adaptor labeled each individual cDNA molecule. Via MiXCR, TCRdb re-called the 5' RACE reads, giving one row per CDR3 protein. The sample lists around 650,000 distinct CDR3 sequences, approximately 29% occurring once. Germline V CDR1 and CDR2: DFQATT, SNEGSKA (reference sequence). Unmatched junction bases numbered 19, after V lost 3 bases and J lost 9 bases. The CDR3 totals 17 residues. This clonotype came up many times. The antigen remains undetermined.

This TCR derives from a woman older than 75 in good health. This sequence joins TRBV20-1 and TRBJ2-1, with TRBD1 identical over 8 bases. Sequencing was carried out using blood. The DNA for the CDR3 is TGCAGTGCTAGGGGGCTCCGGGACAGGTCAGGGGTGAGTGAGCAGTTCTTC. It specifies CSARGLRDRSGVSEQFF.